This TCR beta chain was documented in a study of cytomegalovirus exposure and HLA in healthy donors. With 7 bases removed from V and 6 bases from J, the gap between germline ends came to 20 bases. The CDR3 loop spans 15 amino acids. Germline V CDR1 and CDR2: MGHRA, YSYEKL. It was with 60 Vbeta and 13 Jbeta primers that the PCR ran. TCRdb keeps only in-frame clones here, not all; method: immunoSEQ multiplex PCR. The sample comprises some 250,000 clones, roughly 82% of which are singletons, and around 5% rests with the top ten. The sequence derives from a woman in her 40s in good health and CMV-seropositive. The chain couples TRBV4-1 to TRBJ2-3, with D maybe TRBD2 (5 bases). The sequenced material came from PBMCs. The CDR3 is CASKISEGPRDTQYF. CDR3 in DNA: TGCGCCAGCAAAATCAGTGAGGGCCCCAGGGATACGCAGTATTTT.